This paragraph covers one T cell receptor beta chain sequence. A minimum of 5 micrograms of total RNA was extracted per sample. The CDR3 is 15 residues long. V was clipped by 7 bases and J by 2 bases, with 18 bases between them. Germline CDR1 reads SGHRS; CDR2 reads YFSETQ. The data were obtained in a study of blood T cells in healthy people across ages. The use of a sample-barcoded 5' primer and a J-beta primer mix characterized a second PCR of about 7 to 12 cycles. Using its own MiXCR run on the 5' RACE reads, TCRdb lists one record per CDR3 protein. The sample lists about 1.4 million distinct CDR3 sequences; roughly 59% were seen once.

This receptor was obtained from a man younger than 30 in good health. The chain links TRBV5-1 to TRBJ1-2; a possible D gene is TRBD1 (6 bases). The sequenced sample was blood. CDR3 region: CASHTGTRVNYGYTF. The CDR3 region has the DNA TGCGCCAGCCATACCGGGACACGAGTGAACTATGGCTACACCTTC.